The source of this TCR beta chain is a study of blood T cells in healthy people across ages. The study's findings and limits: It was not possible, with unsorted PBMCs, to conclusively compare naive and antigen-experienced cells. Per-million-T-cell TCR beta diversity fell roughly linearly with age. Changes seen in expanded clonotypes were possibly confounded by donor CMV status left unknown.

A sample-barcoded 5' primer and a J-beta primer mix were used in a second PCR of roughly 6 to 11 cycles. Using its own MiXCR run on the 5' RACE reads, TCRdb lists one record per CDR3 protein. The profile shows some 700,000 distinct CDR3 sequences, about 20% of them singletons. This clonotype was counted between two and nine times. Its specificity is not known. The TCR comes from a man in his 70s in good health. The sequencing input was blood.

The CDR3 reads CASGDFTGYTF. Written as DNA, the CDR3 is TGTGCCAGCGGGGACTTTACTGGCTACACCTTC. The chain has TRBV28 and TRBJ1-2; D is possibly TRBD1 (5 bases). Trimming left V 8 bases short and J 7 bases short, with 11 bases between. CDR1 and CDR2 from the germline V gene are MDHEN and SYDVKM. The CDR3 sequence is 11 residues long.